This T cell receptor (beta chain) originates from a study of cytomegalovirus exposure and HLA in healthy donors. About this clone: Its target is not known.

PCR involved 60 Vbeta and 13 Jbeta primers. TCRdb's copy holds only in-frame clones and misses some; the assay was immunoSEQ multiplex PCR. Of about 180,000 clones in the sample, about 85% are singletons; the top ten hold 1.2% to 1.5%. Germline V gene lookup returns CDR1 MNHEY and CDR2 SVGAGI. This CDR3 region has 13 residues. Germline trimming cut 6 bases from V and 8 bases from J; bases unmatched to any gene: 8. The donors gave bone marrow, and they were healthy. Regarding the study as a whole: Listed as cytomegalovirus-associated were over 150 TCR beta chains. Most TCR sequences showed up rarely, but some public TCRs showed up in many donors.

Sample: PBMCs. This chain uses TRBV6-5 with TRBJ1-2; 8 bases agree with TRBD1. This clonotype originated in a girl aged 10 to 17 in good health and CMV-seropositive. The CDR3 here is CASRFPGQDGYTF. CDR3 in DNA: TGTGCCAGCAGGTTCCCGGGACAGGACGGCTACACCTTC.